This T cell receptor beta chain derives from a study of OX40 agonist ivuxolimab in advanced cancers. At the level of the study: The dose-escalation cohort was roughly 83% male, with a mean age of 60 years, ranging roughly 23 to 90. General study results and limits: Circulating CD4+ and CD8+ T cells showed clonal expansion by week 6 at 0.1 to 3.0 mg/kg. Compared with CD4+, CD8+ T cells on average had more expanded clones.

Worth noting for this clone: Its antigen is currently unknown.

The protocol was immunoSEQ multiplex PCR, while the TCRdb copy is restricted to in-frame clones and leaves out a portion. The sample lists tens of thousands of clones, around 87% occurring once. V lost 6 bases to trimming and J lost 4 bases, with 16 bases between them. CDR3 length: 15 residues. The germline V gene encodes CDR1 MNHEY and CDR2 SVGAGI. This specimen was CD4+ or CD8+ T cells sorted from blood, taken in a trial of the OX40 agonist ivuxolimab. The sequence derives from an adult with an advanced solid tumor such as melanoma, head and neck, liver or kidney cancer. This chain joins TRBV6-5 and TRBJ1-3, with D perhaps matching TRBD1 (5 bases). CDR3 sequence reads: CASSRDSSSGNTIYF. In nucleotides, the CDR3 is TGTGCCAGCAGCCGAGACAGTTCGTCCGGAAACACCATATATTTT.